The entry below gives a single T cell receptor (beta chain) sequence along with its context. Profiling relied on immunoSEQ multiplex PCR, and the TCRdb table lists in-frame clones only, not all of them. Counted here are roughly 80,000 clones, about 92% occurring once; the ten biggest clones make up about 0.37%. This sample is part of a study of technical replicates of blood from a few donors. Germline CDR1 reads PRHDT; CDR2 reads FYEKMQ (reference sequence). The CDR3 covers 14 residues. The V and J ends lost 5 bases and 4 bases, in that order; junction bases with no gene match: 6. The origin of this receptor is a human donor in good health. The rearrangement joins TRBV13 to TRBJ2-7; 9 bases align to TRBD1. Sequenced: T cells isolated from PBMCs. CDR3 DNA: TGTGCCAGCAGCACAGGACAGGGGAGGTACGAGCAGTACTTC. Protein: CASSTGQGRYEQYF.